This T cell receptor beta chain stems from a study of response to subunit inactivated influenza vaccine. TCRdb called the RT-PCR reads again in MiXCR, with one record for every CDR3 protein. Counted here are about 700,000 distinct CDR3 sequences, approximately 13% occurring once; the ten biggest clones make up 6.5% to 8.5%. Study-level points and caveats: The authors offered the suggestion that each seasonal influenza vaccination recruits few new T cells.

The CDR3 is 15 amino acids. Germline V gene sequence: CDR1 SGHRS, CDR2 YFSETQ. V was pared by 6 bases and J by 4 bases, with 9 bases of the junction left unmatched. With respect to this clonotype: The antigen is not known.

The rearrangement uses TRBV5-1 and TRBJ2-1, with 8 bases identical to TRBD2. This TCR was recovered from a man aged 45-65 years who received an inactivated influenza vaccine. This sample comprised PBMCs from blood, obtained 14 to 15 days before vaccination. Here the CDR3 DNA reads TGCGCCAGCACCCCGGGGGGGACCTTATACAATGAGCAGTTCTTC. It specifies CASTPGGTLYNEQFF.